The T cell receptor (beta chain) described here comes from a study of Graves' ophthalmopathy and Graves' hyperthyroidism. TCR beta CDR3 amplification used RNA transcripts. An initial RT-PCR round employing HTBI primers preceded a second-round multiplex PCR. TCRdb reprocessed the multiplex PCR reads with MiXCR, giving one entry per CDR3 protein. The data contain over a million distinct CDR3 sequences, roughly two fifths of them singletons. CDR1 is SGHRS, CDR2 YFSETQ, per germline. The V gene lost 1 base and the J gene lost 2 bases, with 6 bases spanning the gap. The length of the CDR3 is 13 residues. Sequenced sample: peripheral blood or thyroid tissue (not recorded which). The V and J genes are TRBV5-1 and TRBJ2-5; D remains unclear. The source is an adult man with Graves' hyperthyroidism. The CDR3 reads CASSLQQQETQYF. The CDR3 DNA reads as TGCGCCAGCAGCTTGCAACAACAAGAGACCCAGTACTTC.